The 2 T cell receptor beta chains below come from one sample, sequenced in a study of T cell changes during pregnancy in multiple sclerosis. TCRdb keeps only in-frame clones here, not all; method: immunoSEQ multiplex PCR. The sample carries 78,000 or so clones, around nine tenths recorded once. The sample here was CD4+ T cells from peripheral blood mononuclear cells, taken before pregnancy. Receptor source: a female donor with multiple sclerosis, enrolled in a pregnancy study.

This rearrangement joins TRBV5-1 to TRBJ1-2; D might be TRBD1 (6 bases). Trimming removed 6 bases at V and 7 bases at J, with 16 bases between. The CDR3 runs to 13 residues. The germline gives CDR1 SGHRS, CDR2 YFSETQ. Written as DNA, the CDR3 is TGCGCCAGCACGGGGGGCTCTTCGGGTGGCTACACCTTC. Its translation is CASTGGSSGGYTF. Using reference TRBV5-1 and TRBJ1-2 for the parts outside the CDR3, the full variable domain is KAGVTQTPRYLIKTRGQQVTLSCSPISGHRSVSWYQQTPGQGLQFLFEYFSETQRNKGNFPGRFSGRQFSNSRSEMNVSTLELGDSALYLCASTGGSSGGYTFGSGTRLTVV.

This clone is a singleton in its sample. This chain connects TRBV5-4 to TRBJ1-2; 11 nucleotides line up with TRBD1. This CDR3 has 17 residues. With 1 base clipped from V and 4 bases from J, the junction kept 9 bases outside the gene matches. Germline V CDR1 and CDR2: SGHNT, YYREEE (reference sequence). The CDR3: CASSLLGTGGGGYGYTF. The CDR3 DNA reads as TGTGCCAGCAGCTTGTTGGGGACAGGGGGGGGTGGCTATGGCTACACCTTC.